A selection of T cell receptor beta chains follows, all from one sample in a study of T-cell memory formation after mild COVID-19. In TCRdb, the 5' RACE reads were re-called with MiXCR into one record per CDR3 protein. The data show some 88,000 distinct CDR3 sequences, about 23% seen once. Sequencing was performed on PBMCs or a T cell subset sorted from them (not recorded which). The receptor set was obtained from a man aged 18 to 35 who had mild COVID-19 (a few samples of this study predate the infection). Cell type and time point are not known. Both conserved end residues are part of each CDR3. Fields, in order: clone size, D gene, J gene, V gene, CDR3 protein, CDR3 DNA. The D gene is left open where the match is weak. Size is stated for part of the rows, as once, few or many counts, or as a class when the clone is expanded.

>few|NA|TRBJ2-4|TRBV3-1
CASSQVSRGGIKAKNIQYF
TGTGCCAGCAGCCAAGTTTCCAGGGGGGGCATTAAGGCCAAAAACATTCAGTACTTC
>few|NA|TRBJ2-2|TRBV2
CASSGPLWAARVDGELFF
TGTGCCAGCAGTGGTCCCCTTTGGGCGGCCCGAGTGGATGGGGAGCTGTTTTTT
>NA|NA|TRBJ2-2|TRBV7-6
CASFTPGFTGELFF
TGTGCCAGCTTTACGCCGGGGTTCACCGGGGAGCTGTTTTTT
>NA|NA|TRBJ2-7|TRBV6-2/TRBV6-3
CASKGDQLVAEQYF
TGTGCCAGCAAAGGGGATCAGTTGGTGGCCGAGCAGTACTTC
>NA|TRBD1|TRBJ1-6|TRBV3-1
CASSQGPGTGQSPLHF
TGTGCCAGCAGCCAAGGGCCCGGGACAGGGCAATCACCCCTCCACTTT
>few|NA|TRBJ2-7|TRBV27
CASSRTPSYEQYF
TGTGCCAGCAGTCGAACTCCCTCCTACGAGCAGTACTTC
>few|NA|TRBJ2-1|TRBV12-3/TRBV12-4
CASSFRVIARNEQFF
TGTGCCAGCAGTTTCCGGGTTATAGCTCGGAATGAGCAGTTCTTC
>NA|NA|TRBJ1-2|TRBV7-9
CASSPRGYGYTF
TGTGCCAGCAGCCCCAGGGGCTATGGCTACACCTTC
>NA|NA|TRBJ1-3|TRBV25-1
CASSENGLRGGNTIYF
TGTGCCAGCAGTGAGAACGGGTTGAGGGGCGGAAACACCATATATTTT
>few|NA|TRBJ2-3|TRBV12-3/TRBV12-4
CASSSLADTQYF
TGTGCCAGCAGCTCCCTAGCAGATACGCAGTATTTT
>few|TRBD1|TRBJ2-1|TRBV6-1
CASSSRTGVHEQFF
TGTGCCAGCAGTTCTCGGACAGGGGTCCATGAGCAGTTCTTC
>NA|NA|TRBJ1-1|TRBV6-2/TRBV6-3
CASSYQRYTEAFF
TGTGCCAGCAGTTACCAGCGGTATACTGAAGCTTTCTTT
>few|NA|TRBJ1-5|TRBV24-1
CATSDGFGNNQPQHF
TGTGCCACCAGTGATGGGTTCGGGAACAATCAGCCCCAGCATTTT
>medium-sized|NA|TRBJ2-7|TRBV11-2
CASSLSRGYSYEQYF
TGTGCCAGCAGCTTATCCCGGGGATACTCCTACGAGCAGTACTTC
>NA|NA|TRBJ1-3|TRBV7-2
CASSSKGGPGNTIYF
TGTGCCAGCAGCTCCAAGGGGGGCCCCGGAAACACCATATATTTT
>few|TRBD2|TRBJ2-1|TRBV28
CASSFATSGGASEQFF
TGTGCCAGCAGTTTCGCGACTAGCGGGGGGGCCAGTGAGCAGTTCTTC
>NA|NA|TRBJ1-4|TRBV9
CASSVEWNDDEKLFF
TGTGCCAGCAGCGTAGAGTGGAACGACGATGAAAAACTGTTTTTT
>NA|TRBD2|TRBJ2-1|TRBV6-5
CASSYSRTGGSDEQFF
TGTGCCAGCAGTTACTCGAGAACGGGAGGATCCGATGAGCAGTTCTTC
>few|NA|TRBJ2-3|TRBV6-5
CASSYRVGEITDTQYF
TGTGCCAGCAGTTACCGAGTGGGGGAGATCACAGATACGCAGTATTTT
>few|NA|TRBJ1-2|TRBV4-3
CASSQDAPTNYGYTF
TGCGCCAGCAGCCAAGATGCGCCAACTAACTATGGCTACACCTTC
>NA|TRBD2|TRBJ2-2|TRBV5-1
CASSPPSAGGPGTGELFF
TGCGCCAGCAGCCCACCGTCAGCGGGGGGTCCGGGCACCGGGGAGCTGTTTTTT
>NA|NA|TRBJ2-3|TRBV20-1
CSARAGADTQYF
TGCAGTGCTAGGGCAGGGGCAGATACGCAGTATTTT
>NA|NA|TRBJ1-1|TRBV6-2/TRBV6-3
CASSYGRGNTEAFF
TGTGCCAGCAGTTACGGCAGGGGGAACACTGAAGCTTTCTTT
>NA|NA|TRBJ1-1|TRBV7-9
CASSLAGPEAFF
TGTGCCAGCAGCTTAGCAGGACCTGAAGCTTTCTTT
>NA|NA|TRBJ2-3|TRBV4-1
CASSQRQTTDTQYF
TGCGCCAGCAGCCAAAGACAGACCACAGATACGCAGTATTTT
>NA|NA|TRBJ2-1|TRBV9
CASSARSSEQFF
TGTGCCAGCAGTGCTCGTAGCTCTGAGCAGTTCTTC
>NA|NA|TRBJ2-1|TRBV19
CASSIGGRSKNEQFF
TGTGCCAGTAGTATCGGGGGCAGGTCGAAGAATGAGCAGTTCTTC
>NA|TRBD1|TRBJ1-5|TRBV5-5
CASSQRDRGFQPQHF
TGTGCCAGCAGCCAGAGGGACAGGGGATTTCAGCCCCAGCATTTT
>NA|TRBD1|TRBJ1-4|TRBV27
CASSPRTGFNEKLFF
TGTGCCAGCAGTCCCAGGACAGGCTTTAATGAAAAACTGTTTTTT
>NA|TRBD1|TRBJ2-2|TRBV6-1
CASSWDRAGELFF
TGTGCCAGCAGTTGGGACAGGGCCGGGGAGCTGTTTTTT
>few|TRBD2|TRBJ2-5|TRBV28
CASRPLAGNGETQYF
TGTGCCAGCAGACCACTAGCGGGGAACGGTGAGACCCAGTACTTC
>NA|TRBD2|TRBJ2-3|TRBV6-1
CASSEGGSGVF
TGTGCCAGCAGCGAAGGGGGTAGCGGGGTTTTT
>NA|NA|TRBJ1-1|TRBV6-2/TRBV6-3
CASSYQDENTEAFF
TGTGCCAGCAGTTACCAGGACGAGAACACTGAAGCTTTCTTT
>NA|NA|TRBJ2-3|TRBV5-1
CASSSRGYTGDTQYF
TGCGCCAGCAGCTCCCGGGGGTACACTGGGGATACGCAGTATTTT
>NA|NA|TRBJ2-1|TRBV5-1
CASSLDLSASYNEQFF
TGCGCCAGCAGCTTGGACCTCTCGGCCTCTTACAATGAGCAGTTCTTC
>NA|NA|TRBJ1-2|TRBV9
CASSAGTVGGYTF
TGTGCCAGCAGCGCAGGGACCGTCGGTGGCTACACCTTC
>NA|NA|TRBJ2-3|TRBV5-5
CASSFLSTDTQYF
TGTGCCAGCAGCTTTTTGAGCACAGATACGCAGTATTTT
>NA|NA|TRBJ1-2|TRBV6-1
CASSDGGGRGYTF
TGTGCCAGCAGTGACGGGGGGGGTCGAGGCTACACCTTC